This T cell receptor (beta chain) was obtained from a study of T cell repertoires in cytomegalovirus infection. Overall study context: CMV infection plus the matching HLA type was flagged by public TCR beta signatures. Study conclusions and caveats: Accumulated public TCR beta family frequency recognized individuals carrying CMV together with the relevant HLA.

This clonotype was recorded many times. Antigen unknown. TCRdb itself ran the reads through MiXCR, one entry per CDR3 protein. The profile covers more than 200,000 distinct CDR3 sequences, with around 8.7% appearing a single time and around 16% taken by the ten largest. The V gene lost 1 base and the J gene lost 4 bases, with 14 bases spanning the gap. The V gene's germline CDR1 is SGHVS and CDR2 FQNEAQ. The CDR3 covers 16 residues. Material: PBMCs. The J gene is TRBJ1-5, the V gene TRBV7-8; D is undetermined. The TCR was taken from a human donor in good health (CMV status not recorded). Some clones in this sample may be carry-over from other donors' samples. The CDR3 DNA reads TGTGCCAGCAGCTTAGACTCCGGCAGAACTAATCAGCCCCAGCATTTT. Residues: CASSLDSGRTNQPQHF.